This T cell receptor (beta chain) was sequenced during a study of tumor T cells in aggressive B-cell lymphoma (dated by TCRdb to the late 2010s). Receptor amplification or capture employed the immunoSEQ multiplex PCR assay. Drawn from immuneACCESS, this table holds only the in-frame rearrangements with V and J called that TCRdb kept. Clones are partly lost; checked studies trace under half to an unresolved V gene and leave the rest unexplained. The sample has about 11,000 clones on record, 92% of them singletons. Jointly, the top ten make up about 3.1% of the sample. To note about this clone: No antigen is known for it. The input lacks base qualities; no much larger clone sits a single base away.

Including cysteine and phenylalanine, the CDR3 has 13 amino acids. The only DNA kept is the CDR3, 39 bases in frame from the first base. The germline V gene (reference sequence) supplies CDR1 LNHDA and CDR2 SQIVND. The germline V end is reduced by 4 bases and the J end by 5 bases; junction bases left unmatched: 1. The TCR sequence derives from an adult with diffuse large B cell lymphoma. The rearrangement combines TRBV19 with TRBJ1-5; a stretch of 8 junction bases matches TRBD1. The sample consisted of tumor tissue. The DNA sequence is TGTGCCAGTAGTACGGACAGGGATCAGCCCCAGCATTTT. Its translation is CASSTDRDQPQHF.